Each of the 23 T cell receptor beta chains below was sequenced from the same sample in a study of OX40 agonist ivuxolimab in advanced cancers. Profiling relied on immunoSEQ multiplex PCR, and the TCRdb table lists in-frame clones only, not all of them. The sample yields tens of thousands of clones, roughly 84% seen once. Source: CD4+ or CD8+ T cells sorted from blood, taken in a trial of the OX40 agonist ivuxolimab. These receptor sequences come from an adult with an advanced solid tumor such as melanoma, head and neck, liver or kidney cancer.

The chain carries TRBV5-1 and TRBJ1-1, with 7 bases that match TRBD1. After removal of 4 bases from V and 5 bases from J, the junction contained 11 bases not matched to a gene. This CDR3 has 15 amino acids. Germline assignment: CDR1 SGHRS and CDR2 YFSETQ. CDR3 in amino acids: CASSSTGVDRTEAFF. CDR3 nucleotide sequence: TGCGCCAGCAGCAGTACAGGGGTAGATAGGACTGAAGCTTTCTTT.

This clone was seen a handful of times. The genes are TRBV19 and TRBJ2-7; D may correspond to TRBD1 or TRBD2 (5 bases each). Germline assignment: CDR1 LNHDA and CDR2 SQIVND (reference sequence). The length of the CDR3 is 13 residues. V lost 7 bases and J 0 bases, leaving 10 bases between the germline ends. The CDR3 DNA reads as TGTGCCAGTAAGGCAGGGAGCTCCTACGAGCAGTACTTC. Its translation: CASKAGSSYEQYF. The full variable domain, in which reference TRBV19 and TRBJ2-7 provide the parts outside the CDR3, is DGGITQSPKYLFRKEGQNVTLSCEQNLNHDAMYWYRQDPGQGLRLIYYSQIVNDFQKGDIAEGYSVSREKKESFPLTVTSAQKNPTAFYLCASKAGSSYEQYFGPGTRLTVT.

The J gene is TRBJ1-1, the V gene TRBV5-1, with TRBD1 as a possible D gene (6 bases). Germline V gene lookup returns CDR1 SGHRS and CDR2 YFSETQ. Deletions cut 4 bases from V and 4 bases from J, with 11 bases between. The CDR3 length is 13 residues. In DNA, the CDR3 is TGCGCCAGCAGCACGACAGGCACCACTGAAGCTTTCTTT. It specifies CASSTTGTTEAFF. The full variable domain, rest sourced from reference TRBV5-1 and TRBJ1-1, is KAGVTQTPRYLIKTRGQQVTLSCSPISGHRSVSWYQQTPGQGLQFLFEYFSETQRNKGNFPGRFSGRQFSNSRSEMNVSTLELGDSALYLCASSTTGTTEAFFGQGTRLTVV.

V gene TRBV11-3 combines with J gene TRBJ2-7; 13 bases fit TRBD2. Germline V lookup: CDR1 SGHNT, CDR2 YENEEA. This CDR3 comprises 15 residues. V was clipped by 5 bases and J by 3 bases; unmatched bases: 4. The CDR3, as DNA: TGTGCCAGCAGCGGAGGACTAGCGGGAGACTACGAGCAGTACTTC. It yields the protein CASSGGLAGDYEQYF.

The genes are TRBV28 and TRBJ2-1, with D unclear. The CDR3 spans 17 residues. Germline-derived CDR1 and CDR2 are MDHEN and SYDVKM. The V and J ends lost 4 bases and 0 bases respectively, with 16 bases between them. The chain's CDR3 is CASSSPAYGNSYNEQFF. In DNA form, the CDR3 reads TGTGCCAGCAGTTCCCCGGCCTATGGGAACTCCTACAATGAGCAGTTCTTC.

The chain is built from TRBV2 and TRBJ1-1, with TRBD1 matching 9 bases. V was clipped by 6 bases and J by 4 bases; unmatched bases: 9. The V gene's germline CDR1 is SNHLY and CDR2 FYNNEI. The CDR3 covers 15 residues. In DNA form, the CDR3 reads TGTGCCAGCAGGACGGGACAGGGACTGGGCACTGAAGCTTTCTTT. Encoded protein: CASRTGQGLGTEAFF.

A single count supports this clone. The V and J genes are TRBV5-1 and TRBJ2-1; 9 positions agree with TRBD2. The ends lost 4 bases at V and 7 bases at J; junction bases unmatched: 12. Germline CDR1 reads SGHRS; CDR2 reads YFSETQ. The CDR3 is 16 amino acids. CDR3 protein: CASSPDRAGGLNEQFF. DNA of the CDR3: TGCGCCAGCAGCCCCGATCGGGCGGGAGGGCTAAATGAGCAGTTCTTC.

The chain has TRBV11-2 and TRBJ1-6; 7 nucleotides match TRBD1. The junction had 8 bases not matched to a gene; V was cut back by 4 bases and J by 8 bases. The CDR3 is made up of 15 amino acids. CDR1 is SGHAT and CDR2 is FQNNGV in the germline V gene. CDR3 region: CASSSHAGGDSPLHF. The CDR3 DNA reads as TGTGCCAGCAGCTCCCATGCAGGGGGTGATTCACCCCTCCACTTT.

V is TRBV6-5 and J is TRBJ2-2; D not resolved. The V and J ends lost 2 bases and 1 base respectively, with 8 bases between them. Germline V CDR1 and CDR2: MNHEY, SVGAGI. The CDR3 has 15 amino acids. The CDR3 nucleotides are TGTGCCAGCAGTTACCGAACGGGGAACACCGGGGAGCTGTTTTTT. Encoded protein: CASSYRTGNTGELFF.

V usage is TRBV6-6 and J usage is TRBJ2-7; 9 nucleotides match TRBD1. From germline, CDR1 is MNHNY and CDR2 SVGAGI (reference sequence). Trimming at V came to 0 bases and at J to 1 base, leaving 4 bases not matched to a gene. The CDR3 sequence is 16 residues long. DNA of the CDR3: TGTGCCAGCAGTTACTCGGGACAGGGATTTTCCTACGAGCAGTACTTC. Its protein product is CASSYSGQGFSYEQYF.

Only a few counts were recorded for this clone. The chain is built from TRBV5-4 and TRBJ1-2; D gene unclear. The CDR3 is 14 amino acids. V lost 4 bases and J lost 2, with 12 bases in between. Germline V CDR1 and CDR2: SGHNT, YYREEE (reference sequence). CDR3 bases: TGTGCCAGCAGCGTAGGTACAGACAACTATGGCTACACCTTC. The encoded protein is CASSVGTDNYGYTF.

The CDR3 spells CASSAADRGGEKLFF. CDR3 in DNA: TGTGCCAGCAGCGCCGCGGACAGGGGAGGAGAAAAACTGTTTTTT. V and J are TRBV9 and TRBJ1-4, with 9 bases fitting TRBD1. Germline V gene sequence: CDR1 SGDLS, CDR2 YYNGEE. Unmatched junction bases numbered 8, after V lost 3 bases and J lost 8 bases. The CDR3 consists of 15 residues.

J is TRBJ2-5 and V is TRBV19; the D is unclear. Trimming removed 0 bases from V and 2 bases from J, with 10 bases in between. The V gene's germline CDR1 is LNHDA and CDR2 SQIVND (reference sequence). The CDR3 is 15 amino acids. The DNA for the CDR3 is TGTGCCAGTAGTATAGATAGTGTCAGTCAAGAGACCCAGTACTTC. Amino acid sequence: CASSIDSVSQETQYF.

About this clone itself: A read error may account for a junction end that differs from germline. The rearrangement links TRBV7-1 to TRBJ1-1; D not certain. TRBV7-1 is recorded as an ORF, its role being uncertain. The CDR3 loop spans 17 amino acids. This chain's CDR3 is CASSQVALGFSGSEAFF. DNA for the CDR3: TGCGCCAGCAGCCAAGTAGCCCTGGGATTCTCTGGGTCTGAAGCTTTCTTT.

The rearrangement links TRBV6-4 to TRBJ2-3, with 12 bases identical to TRBD2. Germline-derived CDR1 and CDR2 are MRHNA and SNTAGT. There are 16 residues in the CDR3. V lost 5 bases, J lost 3 bases, and 6 bases stayed unmatched. CDR3 DNA: TGTGCCAGCAGTCCCCTAGCGGGAGGGCCAACAGATACGCAGTATTTT. Amino acids: CASSPLAGGPTDTQYF.

CDR3 region: CSVVTGGDYGYTF. Written as DNA, the CDR3 is TGCAGCGTTGTGACAGGGGGCGACTATGGCTACACCTTC. The V call is TRBV29-1, the J call TRBJ1-2; 10 nucleotides line up with TRBD1. CDR1 SQVTM and CDR2 ANQGSEA come from the germline V gene. V trimming: 4 bases; J trimming: 3 bases; junction bases outside the gene matches: 2. There are 13 residues in the CDR3.

The rearrangement uses TRBV7-9 and TRBJ1-5; D not certain. The V gene's germline CDR1 is SEHNR and CDR2 FQNEAQ (reference sequence). CDR3 length: 13 amino acids. Between the trimmed V and J ends, which lost 5 bases and 2 bases, there was a span of 7 bases. The CDR3 region is CASSPAGNQPQHF. The CDR3 DNA follows: TGTGCCAGCAGCCCAGCTGGCAATCAGCCCCAGCATTTT.

The CDR3 protein is CASSQDQASGNTIYF. The CDR3 DNA reads as TGCGCCAGCAGCCAAGACCAGGCCTCTGGAAACACCATATATTTT. The chain couples TRBV4-1 to TRBJ1-3; D gene unclear. The length of the CDR3 is 15 residues. Trimming shortened V by 0 bases and J by 0 bases, and 6 bases separated the two germline ends. From germline, CDR1 is MGHRA and CDR2 YSYEKL.

This clone was recorded a few times. The V call is TRBV10-3, the J call TRBJ1-1; D ambiguous. CDR1 is ENHRY and CDR2 is SYGVKD in the germline V gene. The CDR3 runs to 14 residues. V lost 2 bases and J 0 bases, leaving 7 bases between the germline ends. The CDR3 is CAISEPSLNTEAFF. Written as DNA, the CDR3 is TGTGCCATCAGTGAGCCCTCATTGAACACTGAAGCTTTCTTT.

This chain joins TRBV7-2 and TRBJ2-2; D not resolved. CDR3 length: 15 amino acids. Germline V lookup: CDR1 SGHTA, CDR2 FQGNSA. The V end lost 1 base, the J end lost 0 bases, and 6 bases lay between the germline ends. As DNA, the CDR3 is TGTGCCAGCAGCTTAGGACGGTCGAACACCGGGGAGCTGTTTTTT. It codes for CASSLGRSNTGELFF.

The V call is TRBV28, the J call TRBJ2-5; D unresolved. The CDR3 is 13 residues long. V shed 2 bases and J shed 2 bases, with 6 bases lying between them. The germline V gene has CDR1 MDHEN and CDR2 SYDVKM. The chain's CDR3 is CASSLAHQETQYF. CDR3 nucleotides: TGTGCCAGCAGTTTAGCACATCAAGAGACCCAGTACTTC.

The V call is TRBV19, the J call TRBJ2-2, with TRBD2 matching 9 bases. The germline gives CDR1 LNHDA, CDR2 SQIVND (reference sequence). The CDR3 loop spans 15 amino acids. Germline trimming cut 4 bases from V and 6 bases from J; bases unmatched to any gene: 6. In DNA form, the CDR3 reads TGTGCCAGTAGTAGGAGTAGCGGGAGCGCCGGGGAGCTGTTTTTT. Encoded protein: CASSRSSGSAGELFF.

This chain joins TRBV29-1 and TRBJ2-5, with D perhaps matching TRBD1 (5 bases). Germline loops: CDR1 SQVTM, CDR2 ANQGSEA. There are 11 residues in the CDR3. Trimming pared 3 bases from V and 4 bases from J, leaving 6 bases between. The CDR3 region is CSVEQGETQYF. In nucleotides, the CDR3 is TGCAGCGTTGAGCAGGGAGAGACCCAGTACTTC.